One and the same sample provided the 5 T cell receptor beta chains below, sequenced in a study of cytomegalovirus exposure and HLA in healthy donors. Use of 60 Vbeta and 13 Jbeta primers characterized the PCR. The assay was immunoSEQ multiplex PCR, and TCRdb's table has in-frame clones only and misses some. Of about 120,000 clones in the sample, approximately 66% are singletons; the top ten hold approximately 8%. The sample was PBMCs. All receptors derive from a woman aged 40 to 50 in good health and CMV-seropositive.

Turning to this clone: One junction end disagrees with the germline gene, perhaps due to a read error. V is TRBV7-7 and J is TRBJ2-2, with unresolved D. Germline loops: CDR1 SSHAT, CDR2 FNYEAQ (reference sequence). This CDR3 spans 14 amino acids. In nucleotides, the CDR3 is TGTGCTAGCAGCTTAACGAGTGCAACCGGGGAGCTGTTTTTT. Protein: CASSLTSATGELFF.

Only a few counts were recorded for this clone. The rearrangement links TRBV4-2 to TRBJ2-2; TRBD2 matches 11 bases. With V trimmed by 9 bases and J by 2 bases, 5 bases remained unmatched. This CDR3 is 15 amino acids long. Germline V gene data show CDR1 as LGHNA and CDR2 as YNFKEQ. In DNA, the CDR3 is TGTGCCAGTTGGGGGACTAGCGGAAACACCGGGGAGCTGTTTTTT. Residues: CASWGTSGNTGELFF.

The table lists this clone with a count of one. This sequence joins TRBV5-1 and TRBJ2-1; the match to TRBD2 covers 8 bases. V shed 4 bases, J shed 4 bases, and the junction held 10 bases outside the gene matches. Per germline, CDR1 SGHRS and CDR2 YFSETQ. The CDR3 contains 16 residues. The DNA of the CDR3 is TGCGCCAGCAGCCCCATCGGGGCGGGGGGTTACAATGAGCAGTTCTTC. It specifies CASSPIGAGGYNEQFF.

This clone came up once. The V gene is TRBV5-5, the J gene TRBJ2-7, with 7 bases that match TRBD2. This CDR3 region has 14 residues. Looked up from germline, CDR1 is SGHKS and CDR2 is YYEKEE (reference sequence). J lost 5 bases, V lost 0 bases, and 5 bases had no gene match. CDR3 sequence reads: CASSLGGSMNEQYF. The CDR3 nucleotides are TGTGCCAGCAGCTTGGGCGGGAGTATGAACGAGCAGTACTTC.

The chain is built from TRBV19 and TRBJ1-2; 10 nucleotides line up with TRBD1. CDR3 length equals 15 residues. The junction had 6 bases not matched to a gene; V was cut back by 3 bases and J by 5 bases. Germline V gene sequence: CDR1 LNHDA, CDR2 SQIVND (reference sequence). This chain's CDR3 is CASSIDDRGPYGYTF. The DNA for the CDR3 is TGTGCCAGTAGTATCGATGACAGGGGGCCGTATGGCTACACCTTC.